This is a list of T cell receptor beta chains from one sample in a study of blood T cells in healthy people across ages. MiXCR was run by TCRdb on the 5' RACE reads, yielding one entry per CDR3 protein. Here the sample spans about 760,000 distinct CDR3 sequences, about 56% being singletons. The sample consisted of blood. Receptors were obtained from a man aged 35 to 55 in good health. Each CDR3 is given with its conserved first and last residue. A D gene is named only where the DNA matches it firmly. Size tells how often a clone was seen (once, few, many) or the class of an expanded clone, and some rows leave it out.

clone_size	d_call	j_call	v_call	cdr3_aa	cdr3_nt
.	TRBD2	TRBJ2-5	TRBV6-5	CASSYSRAGGRGETQYF	TGTGCCAGCAGTTACTCCCGGGCGGGCGGGAGAGGGGAGACCCAGTACTTC
few	TRBD1	TRBJ2-3	TRBV2	CASDRDQDTQYF	TGTGCCAGCGACAGGGACCAAGATACGCAGTATTTT
.	.	TRBJ2-1	TRBV20-1	CSASSQVNEQFF	TGCAGTGCTAGTTCCCAGGTTAATGAGCAGTTCTTC
.	.	TRBJ2-7	TRBV5-6	CASSVPSSYEQYF	TGTGCCAGCAGCGTCCCAAGCTCCTACGAGCAGTACTTC
few	TRBD2	TRBJ2-4	TRBV20-1	CSAGTSGRAKNIQYF	TGCAGTGCTGGGACTAGCGGGAGAGCCAAAAACATTCAGTACTTC
.	.	TRBJ2-7	TRBV28	CASSIYQGTYEQYF	TGTGCCAGCAGTATCTATCAGGGCACCTACGAGCAGTACTTC
.	.	TRBJ2-6	TRBV5-4	CASSRGSSGDSGANVLTF	TGTGCCAGCAGTCGGGGGTCATCGGGGGACTCTGGGGCCAACGTCCTGACTTTC
few	.	TRBJ2-5	TRBV29-1	CSVERRGTQYF	TGCAGCGTTGAGCGCAGGGGGACCCAGTACTTC
few	.	TRBJ1-1	TRBV29-1	CSVMGARGTEAFF	TGCAGCGTTATGGGGGCCCGGGGCACTGAAGCTTTCTTT
.	TRBD1	TRBJ2-7	TRBV27	CASSLGTGVWEQYF	TGTGCCAGCAGTTTAGGGACAGGGGTATGGGAGCAGTACTTC
.	TRBD1	TRBJ1-5	TRBV3-1	CASSHGKGQGGYQPQHF	TGTGCCAGCAGCCACGGGAAAGGACAGGGAGGATATCAGCCCCAGCATTTT
.	.	TRBJ1-2	TRBV5-1	CASSSDSDSNYGYTF	TGCGCCAGCAGCTCGGACAGCGATTCGAACTATGGCTACACCTTC
.	TRBD2	TRBJ2-7	TRBV7-9	CASSQVGLAGYSYEQYF	TGTGCCAGCAGCCAAGTAGGACTAGCGGGATACTCCTACGAGCAGTACTTC
.	.	TRBJ1-5	TRBV10-3	CAISDPMESNQPQHF	TGTGCCATCAGTGATCCCATGGAGAGCAATCAGCCCCAGCATTTT
few	.	TRBJ2-5	TRBV5-5	CASSPTLQETQYF	TGTGCCAGCAGCCCCACCCTCCAAGAGACCCAGTACTTC
.	.	TRBJ1-5	TRBV27	CASSFNVGANQPQHF	TGTGCCAGCAGTTTTAATGTGGGGGCCAACCAGCCCCAGCATTTT
.	.	TRBJ2-1	TRBV29-1	CSGRAERDEQFF	TGCAGCGGGAGGGCGGAACGGGATGAGCAGTTCTTC
.	TRBD1	TRBJ1-6	TRBV7-9	CASSGQGGSPLHF	TGTGCCAGCAGCGGACAGGGCGGTTCACCCCTCCACTTT
.	TRBD2	TRBJ2-5	TRBV7-3	CASSASGGVQETQYF	TGTGCCAGCAGCGCTAGCGGGGGGGTACAAGAGACCCAGTACTTC
once	.	TRBJ2-1	TRBV20-1	CSAADDSYNEQFF	TGCAGTGCTGCAGACGACTCCTACAATGAGCAGTTCTTC
.	.	TRBJ2-7	TRBV7-9	CASSPQEIYEQYF	TGTGCCAGCAGCCCCCAGGAGATCTACGAGCAGTACTTC
few	TRBD1	TRBJ1-4	TRBV6-6	CASSYSETGHEKLFF	TGTGCCAGCAGTTACTCGGAGACAGGGCATGAAAAACTGTTTTTT
few	TRBD1	TRBJ2-7	TRBV29-1	CSVATGRAYEQYF	TGCAGCGTCGCGACAGGGCGGGCGTACGAGCAGTACTTC
.	.	TRBJ2-3	TRBV5-1	CASSLENRATDTQYF	TGCGCTAGCAGCTTAGAGAACAGAGCCACAGATACGCAGTATTTT
.	TRBD1	TRBJ2-7	TRBV6-5	CASRVSRDREYEQYF	TGTGCCAGCAGAGTTTCCCGGGACAGGGAGTACGAGCAGTACTTC
.	.	TRBJ2-3	TRBV28	CASTTPKGRSTDTQYF	TGTGCCAGCACTACCCCTAAGGGAAGAAGCACAGATACGCAGTATTTT
.	.	TRBJ2-3	TRBV20-1	CSARDKRSTYTDTQYF	TGCAGTGCTAGAGATAAGCGGAGCACCTACACAGATACGCAGTATTTT
.	TRBD1	TRBJ2-1	TRBV25-1	CASSDGQGYEQFF	TGTGCCAGCAGTGACGGACAGGGTTACGAGCAGTTCTTC
few	TRBD2	TRBJ2-7	TRBV4-1	CASSQSGTSPYEQYF	TGCGCCAGCAGCCAGTCCGGGACTAGCCCCTACGAGCAGTACTTC
few	.	TRBJ2-1	TRBV5-1	CASSLGDEFGEQFF	TGCGCCAGCAGCTTGGGTGACGAGTTTGGTGAGCAGTTCTTC
.	.	TRBJ1-2	TRBV29-1	CSVDRGGNGYTF	TGCAGCGTCGATAGAGGAGGGAATGGCTACACCTTC
few	TRBD1	TRBJ1-1	TRBV15	CATSIRGQGNTEAFF	TGTGCCACCAGCATACGGGGACAGGGGAACACTGAAGCTTTCTTT
.	.	TRBJ1-2	TRBV7-8	CASSFGTRVGSYGYTF	TGTGCCAGCAGCTTCGGTACCAGGGTCGGCAGCTATGGCTACACCTTC
.	.	TRBJ2-7	TRBV28	CASSSNSRHTEYF	TGTGCCAGCAGTTCAAACAGCCGACACACCGAGTACTTC
.	TRBD2	TRBJ2-3	TRBV20-1	CSAGPLAGRWYTQYF	TGCAGTGCTGGCCCCCTAGCGGGCCGTTGGTATACGCAGTATTTT
few	TRBD1	TRBJ2-3	TRBV29-1	CSVGQGTTDTQYF	TGCAGCGTTGGACAGGGAACTACAGATACGCAGTATTTT
.	TRBD1	TRBJ2-7	TRBV29-1	CSVGRQGADEQYF	TGCAGCGTCGGACGACAGGGGGCGGACGAGCAGTACTTC
.	TRBD2	TRBJ2-3	TRBV4-2	CASSQGSSGIRGYTDTQYF	TGTGCCAGCAGCCAAGGTAGTAGCGGGATCCGGGGGTACACAGATACGCAGTATTTT
few	TRBD2	TRBJ2-3	TRBV11-2	CASSLERGSTDTQYF	TGTGCCAGCAGCTTAGAGCGGGGGAGCACAGATACGCAGTATTTT
.	.	TRBJ2-7	TRBV9	CASSGPILATNEQYF	TGTGCCAGCAGCGGTCCCATCCTCGCCACCAATGAGCAGTACTTC
once	TRBD1	TRBJ2-6	TRBV5-1	CASSSLGQGADGANVLTF	TGCGCCAGCAGCTCCCTGGGACAGGGGGCGGATGGGGCCAACGTCCTGACTTTC
.	TRBD1	TRBJ2-3	TRBV2	CASSQQGFADTQYF	TGTGCCAGCAGCCAACAGGGGTTCGCAGATACGCAGTATTTT
once	.	TRBJ1-1	TRBV7-9	CASSPTYGASKDTEAFF	TGTGCCAGCAGCCCGACTTACGGGGCTAGTAAGGACACTGAAGCTTTCTTT
.	.	TRBJ2-5	TRBV3-1	CASSRLRETQYF	TGTGCCAGCAGCCGCCTAAGGGAGACCCAGTACTTC